This T cell receptor (beta chain) was identified during a study of blood T cell repertoires in COVID-19. As for the study in general: Both acute and convalescent COVID-19 samples were obtained from the United States, Italy and Spain. PBMCs, B-cell-depleted T cells, or T cells were the source of the cDNA or gDNA that made up the material.

The CDR3 covers 15 residues. Trimming at V came to 6 bases and at J to 5 bases, leaving 6 bases not matched to a gene. CDR1 is KGHSH, CDR2 LQKENI, per germline. The authors' processing: Estimated nucleated cell counts came from reference gene primer amplification. Produced via immunoSEQ multiplex PCR; TCRdb's table is partial and in-frame only. That table furnishes V, J and clone size, whereas the DNA furnished D and trimming. The sample has roughly 120,000 clones; roughly 85% are singletons. Sequencing was carried out using peripheral blood. V gene TRBV18 combines with J gene TRBJ1-5; 11 bases agree with TRBD1. The TCR sequence derives from a human donor in a cohort sampled during active COVID-19. The CDR3 reads CASSYGQGADQPQHF. The CDR3 nucleotides are TGTGCCAGCTCTTACGGACAGGGGGCCGATCAGCCCCAGCATTTT.